The subject of this entry is one T cell receptor (beta chain). Antigen unknown. One end of the junction does not line up with germline, which may come from a read error. The data stem from a study of blood T cells in healthy people across ages. Study observations and caveats: Unsorted PBMC input precluded a conclusive naive versus antigen-experienced comparison. Long-lived donors carried more naive CD4+ cells and greater diversity than aged donors.

Alongside a J-beta primer mix, a sample-barcoded 5' primer served in a second PCR lasting about 6 to 12 cycles. A single record per CDR3 protein comes from TCRdb applying MiXCR to the 5' RACE reads. The profile shows 800,000 to 950,000 distinct CDR3 sequences, almost 30% of them singletons. The CDR3 is 12 amino acids. Germline-derived CDR1 and CDR2 are SGHTA and FQGNSA. This sample was also put to use in a study of T cells of mothers and their children.

The receptor was isolated from a woman aged 40 to 49 in good health. The sample was blood. The rearrangement links TRBV7-2 to TRBJ2-7; D is uncertain. CDR3 loop: CASGLSSYEQYF. The DNA of the CDR3 is TGTGCCAGCGGCTTAAGTTCTTACGAGCAGTACTTC. The full variable domain, its missing parts supplied by reference TRBV7-2 and TRBJ2-7, is GAGVSQSPSNKVTEKGKDVELRCDPISGHTALYWYRQSLGQGLEFLIYFQGNSAPDKSGLPSDRFSAERTGGSVSTLTIQRTQQEDSAVYLCASGLSSYEQYFGPGTRLTVT.